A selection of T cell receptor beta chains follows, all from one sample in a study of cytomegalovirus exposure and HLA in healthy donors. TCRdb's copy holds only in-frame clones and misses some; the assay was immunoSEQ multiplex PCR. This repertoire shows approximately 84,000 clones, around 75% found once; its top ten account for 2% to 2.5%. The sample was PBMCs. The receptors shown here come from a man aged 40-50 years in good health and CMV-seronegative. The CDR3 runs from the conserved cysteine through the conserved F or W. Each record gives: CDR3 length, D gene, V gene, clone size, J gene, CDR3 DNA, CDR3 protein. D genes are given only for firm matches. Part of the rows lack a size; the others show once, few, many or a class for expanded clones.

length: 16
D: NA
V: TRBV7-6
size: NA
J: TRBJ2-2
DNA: TGTGCCAGCAGCTTATTGTTGCGGGGCGACACCGGGGAGCTGTTTTTT
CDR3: CASSLLLRGDTGELFF

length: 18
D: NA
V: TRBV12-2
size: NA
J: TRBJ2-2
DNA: TGTGCAACTCGCCCTGGGACTAGCGGGAGTTTGAGTACCGGGGAGCTGTTTTTT
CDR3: CATRPGTSGSLSTGELFF

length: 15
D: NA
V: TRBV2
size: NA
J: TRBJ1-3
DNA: TGTGCCAGCAGTGAACAGAATGACTCTGGAAACACCATATATTTT
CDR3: CASSEQNDSGNTIYF

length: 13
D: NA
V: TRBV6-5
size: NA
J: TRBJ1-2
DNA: TGTGCCAGCAGTTACGTGGAGAACTATGGCTACACCTTC
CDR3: CASSYVENYGYTF

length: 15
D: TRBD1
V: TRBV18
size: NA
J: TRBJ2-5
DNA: TGTGCCAGCTCACCTCCGGACAGGGGTGAAGAGACCCAGTACTTC
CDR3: CASSPPDRGEETQYF

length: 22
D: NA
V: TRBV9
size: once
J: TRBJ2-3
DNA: TGTGCCAGCAGCTCCCGGGGATCTTGGCTAGCAATATACCAAACGTGCACAGATACGCAGTATTTT
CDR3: CASSSRGSWLAIYQTCTDTQYF

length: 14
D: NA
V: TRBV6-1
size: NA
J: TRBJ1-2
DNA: TGTGCCAGCAGTGAGATAACAGGGCTGGGTGGCTACACCTTC
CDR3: CASSEITGLGGYTF

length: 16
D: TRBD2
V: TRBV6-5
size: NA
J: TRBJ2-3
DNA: TGTGCCAGCAGTTTGGGACTAGCGGGGGGGGCAGATACGCAGTATTTT
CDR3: CASSLGLAGGADTQYF

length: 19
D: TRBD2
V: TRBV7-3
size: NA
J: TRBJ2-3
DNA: TGTGCCAGCAGCCCCGAGACAGGGACTAGCGCCCTTAGCACAGATACGCAGTATTTT
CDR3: CASSPETGTSALSTDTQYF

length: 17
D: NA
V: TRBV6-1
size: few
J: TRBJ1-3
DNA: TGTGCCAGCAGTGTTTCCGCCGAGGCCCTCTCTGGAAACACCATATATTTT
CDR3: CASSVSAEALSGNTIYF

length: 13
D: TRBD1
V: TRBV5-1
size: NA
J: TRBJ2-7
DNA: TGCGCCAGCAGCCTGACAGGGGATCGGGAGCAGTACTTC
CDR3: CASSLTGDREQYF

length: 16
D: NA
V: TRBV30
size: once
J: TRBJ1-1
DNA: TGTGCCTGGAGTGTCGGGCCAGCTCTGAGGGTTACTGAAGCTTTCTTT
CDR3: CAWSVGPALRVTEAFF

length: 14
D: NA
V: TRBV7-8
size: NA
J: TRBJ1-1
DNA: TGTGCCAGCAGCTTTGGACAGACGAACACTGAAGCTTTCTTT
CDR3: CASSFGQTNTEAFF

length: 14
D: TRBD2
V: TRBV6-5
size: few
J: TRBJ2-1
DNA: TGTGCCAGCAGGGGGGGACTAGCGGGAGTCGGGCAGTTCTTC
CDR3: CASRGGLAGVGQFF

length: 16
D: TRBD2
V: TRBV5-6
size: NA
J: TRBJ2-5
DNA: TGTGCCAGCAGCGCGCCAGGGACTAGCGGTCAAGAGACCCAGTACTTC
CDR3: CASSAPGTSGQETQYF

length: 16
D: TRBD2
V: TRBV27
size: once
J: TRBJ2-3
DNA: TGTGCCAGCAGTTCTCCAGCGGGAGGATTAACAGATACGCAGTATTTT
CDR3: CASSSPAGGLTDTQYF

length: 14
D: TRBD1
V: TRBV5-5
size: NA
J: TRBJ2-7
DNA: TGTGCCAGCAGCTTGGAAGACAGGGGGACTGAGCAGTACTTC
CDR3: CASSLEDRGTEQYF

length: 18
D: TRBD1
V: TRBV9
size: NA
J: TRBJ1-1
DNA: TGTGCCAGCAGCTTTCACCGGGACAGGCCGCTAATGAACACTGAAGCTTTCTTT
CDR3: CASSFHRDRPLMNTEAFF

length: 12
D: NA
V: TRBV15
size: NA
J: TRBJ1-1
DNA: TGTGCCACCAGCAGAGACCAATCGGTCGCTTTCTTT
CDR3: CATSRDQSVAFF

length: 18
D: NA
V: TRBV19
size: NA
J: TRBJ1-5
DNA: TGTGCCAGTAGTATAGATCGCAGCGGGGGAGTAGCCCGTCAGCCCCAGCATTTT
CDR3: CASSIDRSGGVARQPQHF

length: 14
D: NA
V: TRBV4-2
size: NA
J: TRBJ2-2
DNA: TGTGCCAGCAGCCAAGAGCGGTCTAGCCTGCAACTGTTTTTT
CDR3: CASSQERSSLQLFF

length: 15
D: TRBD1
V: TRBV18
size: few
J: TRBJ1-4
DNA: TGTGCCAGCTCACCATGGGACAGGGTTTTTGAAAAACTGTTTTTT
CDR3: CASSPWDRVFEKLFF

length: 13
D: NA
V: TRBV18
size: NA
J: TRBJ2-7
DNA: TGTGCCAGCTCGGACGGACTATCCTACGAGCAGTACTTC
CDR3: CASSDGLSYEQYF

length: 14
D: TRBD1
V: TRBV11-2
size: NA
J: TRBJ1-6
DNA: TGTGCCAGCAGCTCGGGACAGCTCCTGGGGACCCTCCACTTT
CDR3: CASSSGQLLGTLHF

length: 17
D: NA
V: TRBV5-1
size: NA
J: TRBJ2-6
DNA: TGCGCCAGCAGCTTGGGTGGGGCGACCTCTGGGGCCAACGTCCTGACTTTC
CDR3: CASSLGGATSGANVLTF

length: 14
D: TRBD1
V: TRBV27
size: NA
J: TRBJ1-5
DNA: TGTGCCAGCAGCACAGGGGACGGAAATCAGCCCCAGCATTTT
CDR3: CASSTGDGNQPQHF

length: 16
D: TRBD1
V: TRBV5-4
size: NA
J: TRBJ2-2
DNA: TGTGCCAGCAGCTTGGGGGGACAGTTCAACACCGGGGAGCTGTTTTTT
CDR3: CASSLGGQFNTGELFF

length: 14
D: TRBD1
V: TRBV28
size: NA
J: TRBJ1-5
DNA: TGTGCCAGCAGGGTTCCACAGGGGGGTCAGCCCCAGCATTTT
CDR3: CASRVPQGGQPQHF

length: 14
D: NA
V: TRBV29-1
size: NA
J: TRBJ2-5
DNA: TGCAGCGTCGCGTTGCGGGGATCGCAAGAGACCCAGTACTTC
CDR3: CSVALRGSQETQYF

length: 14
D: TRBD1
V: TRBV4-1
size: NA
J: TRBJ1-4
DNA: TGCGCCAGCAGCCCGGGACAGGGCAATGAAAAACTGTTTTTT
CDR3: CASSPGQGNEKLFF

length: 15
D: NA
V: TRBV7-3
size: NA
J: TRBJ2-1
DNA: TGTGCCAGCAGCTTTAGGAGGGCCGATTACAATGAGCAGTTCTTC
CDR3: CASSFRRADYNEQFF

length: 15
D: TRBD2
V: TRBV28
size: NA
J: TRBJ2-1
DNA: TGTGCCAGCAGTCTGAGGACTAGAGCACAGAATGAGCAGTTCTTC
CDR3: CASSLRTRAQNEQFF

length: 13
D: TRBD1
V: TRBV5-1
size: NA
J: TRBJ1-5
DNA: TGCGCCAGCAGCTTTACAGGGGCTCAGCCCCAGCATTTT
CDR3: CASSFTGAQPQHF

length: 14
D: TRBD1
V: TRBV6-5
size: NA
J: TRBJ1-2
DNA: TGTGCCAGCAGTTACCAGGGGGCAAACTATGGCTACACCTTC
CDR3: CASSYQGANYGYTF

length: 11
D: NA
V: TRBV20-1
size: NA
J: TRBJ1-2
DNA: TGCAGTGCTAGAGGACAGGATGGCTACACCTTC
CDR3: CSARGQDGYTF

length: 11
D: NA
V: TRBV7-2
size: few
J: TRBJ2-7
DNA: TGTGCCAGCGGGACTTTTTACGAGCAGTACTTC
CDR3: CASGTFYEQYF

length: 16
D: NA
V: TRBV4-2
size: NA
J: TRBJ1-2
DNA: TGTGCCAGCAGCCCACTTGGAGAGGCCGCTAGCTATGGCTACACCTTC
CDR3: CASSPLGEAASYGYTF